The 25 T cell receptor beta chains below were found in one sample sequenced in a study of blood T cell repertoires in COVID-19. Only in-frame clones appear in the TCRdb table, and some are missing; sequencing was by immunoSEQ multiplex PCR. This sample carries approximately 65,000 clones, 90% of them seen once, and the ten largest clones take 4.5% to 5.5%. What was sequenced was peripheral blood. These TCRs come from a woman aged 18 to 35 with acute or convalescent COVID-19.

CDR3: CASRMTSGSPGELFF. CDR3 sequence (DNA): TGTGCCAGCAGGATGACTAGCGGGAGTCCCGGGGAGCTGTTTTTT. The rearrangement uses TRBV2 and TRBJ2-2; 12 positions agree with TRBD2. CDR1 SNHLY and CDR2 FYNNEI come from the germline V gene. The CDR3 loop spans 15 amino acids. V was pared by 6 bases and J by 6 bases, with 5 bases of the junction left unmatched.

This clone was detected a few times. This sequence joins TRBV9 and TRBJ2-1, with D hard to call. In germline, CDR1 is SGDLS, CDR2 YYNGEE. The germline V and J ends were trimmed by 0 bases and 1 base, with 8 bases remaining between them. This CDR3 is 15 amino acids long. CDR3 in amino acids: CASSVEPSSYNEQFF. The DNA of the CDR3 is TGTGCCAGCAGCGTAGAGCCTAGTTCCTACAATGAGCAGTTCTTC.

V is TRBV29-1 and J is TRBJ2-7; 7 positions match TRBD1. This CDR3 has 15 amino acids. V was pared by 3 bases and J by 0 bases, with 8 bases of the junction left unmatched. Germline values: CDR1 SQVTM, CDR2 ANQGSEA. Written as DNA, the CDR3 is TGCAGCGTTGAGCTTCCAGCAGGGGGCTCCTACGAGCAGTACTTC. Amino acids: CSVELPAGGSYEQYF.

The rearrangement joins TRBV30 to TRBJ2-3, with D tentatively TRBD2 (6 bases). The CDR3 is made up of 16 amino acids. Germline CDR1 is GTSNPN and CDR2 is SVGIG (reference sequence). Trimming left V 2 bases short and J 0 bases short, with 15 bases between. CDR3 amino acids: CAWSLNSGTSTDTQYF. CDR3 sequence (DNA): TGTGCCTGGAGTTTGAATTCCGGGACTAGCACAGATACGCAGTATTTT.

V usage is TRBV5-1 and J usage is TRBJ2-2; D is perhaps TRBD2 (6 bases). The CDR3 extends over 16 amino acids. V lost 0 bases, J lost 0 bases, and 9 bases lay in between. Germline V gene sequence: CDR1 SGHRS, CDR2 YFSETQ. This CDR3 is CASSLAGGANTGELFF. The CDR3 DNA reads as TGCGCCAGCAGCTTGGCCGGGGGAGCGAACACCGGGGAGCTGTTTTTT.

This clone has only one observation. V gene TRBV29-1 combines with J gene TRBJ1-1, with D possibly matching TRBD1 (6 bases). CDR3 length: 16 amino acids. V was shortened by 4 bases and J by 0 bases, with 18 bases between the two germline ends. Germline V gene sequence: CDR1 SQVTM, CDR2 ANQGSEA. The CDR3 region has the DNA TGCAGCGTTGGCTCTATCTTTGGGGGCCTGAACACTGAAGCTTTCTTT. Translation: CSVGSIFGGLNTEAFF.

This clone has a single count. DNA for the CDR3: TGTGCCAGCAGCTTAGGGAGGGGACCCTATCAGCCCCAGCATTTT. Translated, it gives CASSLGRGPYQPQHF. The rearrangement uses TRBV7-2 and TRBJ1-5; D perhaps matches TRBD1 (5 bases). The CDR3 totals 15 residues. V lost 1 base and J lost 5, with 12 bases in between. CDR1 and CDR2 from the germline V gene are SGHTA and FQGNSA. Looking up the rest from reference TRBV7-2 and TRBJ1-5 gives the full variable domain: GAGVSQSPSNKVTEKGKDVELRCDPISGHTALYWYRQSLGQGLEFLIYFQGNSAPDKSGLPSDRFSAERTGGSVSTLTIQRTQQEDSAVYLCASSLGRGPYQPQHFGDGTRLSIL.

The chain couples TRBV10-3 to TRBJ2-7; 9 bases are shared with TRBD2. J was trimmed by 7 bases and V by 2 bases; bases with no gene match: 15. From germline, CDR1 is ENHRY and CDR2 SYGVKD. There are 17 residues in the CDR3. CDR3 in amino acids: CAISEPARGSGSGEQYF. For the CDR3, the DNA is TGTGCCATCAGTGAGCCGGCCCGAGGTAGCGGGAGCGGGGAGCAGTACTTC.

The J gene is TRBJ2-1, the V gene TRBV19; the match to TRBD2 covers 8 bases. J gave up 6 bases and V 8 bases, and 15 bases lay outside the gene matches. The CDR3 extends over 16 amino acids. The germline gives CDR1 LNHDA, CDR2 SQIVND (reference sequence). The CDR3 bases are TGTGCCAGTTCTGGGTCGAACGGGAGGGCCCGCAATGAGCAGTTCTTC. Translating gives CASSGSNGRARNEQFF.

The CDR3 reads CATQDRSDQPQHF. CDR3 nucleotide sequence: TGTGCCACCCAAGACAGGTCCGATCAGCCCCAGCATTTT. V is TRBV24-1 and J is TRBJ1-5, with D tentatively TRBD1 (6 bases). The V end was cut by 9 bases, the J end by 5 bases, with 13 bases between. Germline CDR1 reads KGHDR; CDR2 reads SFDVKD. This CDR3 has 13 residues.

The chain recombines TRBV15 with TRBJ2-2; D is ambiguous. The CDR3 is 14 amino acids. V was shortened by 0 bases and J by 4 bases, with 6 bases between the two germline ends. CDR1 is LNHNV, CDR2 YYDKDF, per germline (reference sequence). This chain's CDR3 is CATSRDYLTGELFF. The CDR3 nucleotides are TGTGCCACCAGCAGAGACTACCTCACCGGGGAGCTGTTTTTT.

The chain couples TRBV5-4 to TRBJ2-3, with a tentative D call TRBD2 (7 bases). Germline CDR1 SGHNT, CDR2 YYREEE (reference sequence). Deletions cut 2 bases from V and 0 bases from J, with 10 bases between. This CDR3 contains 15 residues. The chain's CDR3 is CASSLEGGSTDTQYF. The DNA for the CDR3 is TGTGCCAGCAGCTTAGAGGGGGGGAGCACAGATACGCAGTATTTT.

The chain carries TRBV13 and TRBJ2-5; D may be TRBD2 (5 bases). Germline V CDR1 and CDR2: PRHDT, FYEKMQ (reference sequence). Trimming pared 2 bases from V and 3 bases from J, leaving 10 bases between. There are 14 residues in the CDR3. In nucleotides, the CDR3 is TGTGCCAGCAGCTTAAATTTCGGGGAAGAGACCCAGTACTTC. This sequence encodes CASSLNFGEETQYF.

The rearrangement uses TRBV13 and TRBJ2-1; D is possibly TRBD2 (6 bases). This CDR3 comprises 15 residues. Per the germline V gene, CDR1 is PRHDT and CDR2 is FYEKMQ (reference sequence). Trimming removed 4 bases from V and 8 bases from J, with 18 bases in between. CDR3 sequence: CASSSRDEEGDEQFF. The CDR3 region has the DNA TGTGCCAGCAGCTCCCGGGACGAGGAGGGCGATGAGCAGTTCTTC.

The chain links TRBV4-3 to TRBJ2-7; 10 nucleotides agree with TRBD1. The trim removed 0 bases at V and 1 base at J, leaving 12 bases unmatched. Germline V gene data show CDR1 as LGHNA and CDR2 as YSLEER. The CDR3 loop spans 19 amino acids. The CDR3 coding sequence is TGCGCCAGCAGCCAAGATTTGAGCGGGACAGGGGCCCCATCCTACGAGCAGTACTTC. Its translation is CASSQDLSGTGAPSYEQYF.

This clone was seen just once. This chain joins TRBV19 and TRBJ1-5; D unresolved. Germline lookup yields CDR1 LNHDA and CDR2 SQIVND (reference sequence). The CDR3 has 12 amino acids. The V gene lost 6 bases and the J gene lost 5 bases, with 8 bases spanning the gap. The CDR3 bases are TGTGCCAGTAGCCAGCAGGATCAGCCCCAGCATTTT. This translates into CASSQQDQPQHF.

The chain is built from TRBV7-2 and TRBJ1-3; tentatively, D is TRBD1 (5 bases). The V end was cut by 5 bases, the J end by 0 bases, with 14 bases between. Germline lookup yields CDR1 SGHTA and CDR2 FQGNSA. CDR3 size: 16 residues. CDR3 in amino acids: CASSILLQVSGNTIYF. The CDR3 DNA reads TGTGCCAGCAGCATACTACTACAGGTCTCTGGAAACACCATATATTTT.

The chain joins TRBV4-2 to TRBJ2-7, with TRBD2 as a possible D gene (6 bases). The length of the CDR3 is 12 residues. Germline V CDR1 and CDR2: LGHNA, YNFKEQ. V was pared by 1 base and J by 6 bases, with 7 bases between. The chain's CDR3 is CASSQVGGEQYF. In DNA, the CDR3 is TGTGCCAGCAGCCAAGTGGGGGGCGAGCAGTACTTC.

The chain employs TRBV7-2 and TRBJ2-7, with D possibly being TRBD1 (6 bases). Germline V gene sequence: CDR1 SGHTA, CDR2 FQGNSA. The CDR3 is 14 residues long. V was cut by 5 bases and J by 6 bases, with 17 bases left in between. The CDR3: CASSQQGHQGEQYF. The CDR3 DNA reads TGTGCCAGCAGCCAGCAGGGACATCAAGGCGAGCAGTACTTC.

The chain combines TRBV19 with TRBJ2-2, with 9 bases matching TRBD1. Germline lookup yields CDR1 LNHDA and CDR2 SQIVND (reference sequence). The CDR3 is 16 residues long. The V and J ends lost 2 bases and 4 bases, in that order; junction bases with no gene match: 5. The CDR3 here is CASSITGTGRTGELFF. DNA of the CDR3: TGTGCCAGTAGTATAACCGGGACAGGGCGCACCGGGGAGCTGTTTTTT.

V and J are TRBV11-3 and TRBJ2-7; D ambiguous. The CDR3 runs to 11 residues. The germline gives CDR1 SGHNT, CDR2 YENEEA. The V end lost 11 bases, the J end lost 3 bases, and 11 bases lay between the germline ends. The CDR3 nucleotides read TGTGCCTCTGGGCAGAACTACGAGCAGTACTTC. Translation gives CASGQNYEQYF.

This chain joins TRBV20-1 and TRBJ2-1, with D perhaps TRBD2 (6 bases). This CDR3 is 11 amino acids long. The ends were cut back, 6 bases at V and 6 bases at J, with 9 bases in the middle. CDR1 is DFQATT and CDR2 is SNEGSKA in the germline V gene (reference sequence). In DNA form, the CDR3 reads TGCAGTGCGCAGACTAGCAATGAGCAGTTCTTC. This translates into CSAQTSNEQFF.

The CDR3 DNA follows: TGTGCCAGTAGTACACGGAGGCAAGCGAACACCGGGGAGCTGTTTTTT. It encodes CASSTRRQANTGELFF. The chain carries TRBV19 and TRBJ2-2, with a weak D call TRBD2 (5 bases). Deletions cut 4 bases from V and 0 bases from J, with 12 bases between. Germline V gives CDR1 LNHDA, CDR2 SQIVND (reference sequence). This CDR3 has 16 amino acids.

To note about this clone: One end of the junction does not line up with germline, which may come from a read error. The chain has TRBV19 and TRBJ2-6; maybe TRBD2 (6 bases). Germline assignment: CDR1 LNHDA and CDR2 SQIVND (reference sequence). CDR3 length: 14 residues. The CDR3 loop reads CASSMGTGANVPTF. CDR3 sequence (DNA): TGTGCCAGTAGTATGGGGACTGGGGCCAACGTCCCGACTTTC.

The table lists this clone with a few counts. Here the CDR3 DNA reads TGTGCCAGCAGTACCAGACAGGGGGGGGACGAGCAGTACTTC. This codes for CASSTRQGGDEQYF. The chain employs TRBV2 and TRBJ2-7; 9 nucleotides align to TRBD1. Germline V gene data show CDR1 as SNHLY and CDR2 as FYNNEI. After removal of 5 bases from V and 5 bases from J, the junction contained 7 bases not matched to a gene. There are 14 residues in the CDR3.